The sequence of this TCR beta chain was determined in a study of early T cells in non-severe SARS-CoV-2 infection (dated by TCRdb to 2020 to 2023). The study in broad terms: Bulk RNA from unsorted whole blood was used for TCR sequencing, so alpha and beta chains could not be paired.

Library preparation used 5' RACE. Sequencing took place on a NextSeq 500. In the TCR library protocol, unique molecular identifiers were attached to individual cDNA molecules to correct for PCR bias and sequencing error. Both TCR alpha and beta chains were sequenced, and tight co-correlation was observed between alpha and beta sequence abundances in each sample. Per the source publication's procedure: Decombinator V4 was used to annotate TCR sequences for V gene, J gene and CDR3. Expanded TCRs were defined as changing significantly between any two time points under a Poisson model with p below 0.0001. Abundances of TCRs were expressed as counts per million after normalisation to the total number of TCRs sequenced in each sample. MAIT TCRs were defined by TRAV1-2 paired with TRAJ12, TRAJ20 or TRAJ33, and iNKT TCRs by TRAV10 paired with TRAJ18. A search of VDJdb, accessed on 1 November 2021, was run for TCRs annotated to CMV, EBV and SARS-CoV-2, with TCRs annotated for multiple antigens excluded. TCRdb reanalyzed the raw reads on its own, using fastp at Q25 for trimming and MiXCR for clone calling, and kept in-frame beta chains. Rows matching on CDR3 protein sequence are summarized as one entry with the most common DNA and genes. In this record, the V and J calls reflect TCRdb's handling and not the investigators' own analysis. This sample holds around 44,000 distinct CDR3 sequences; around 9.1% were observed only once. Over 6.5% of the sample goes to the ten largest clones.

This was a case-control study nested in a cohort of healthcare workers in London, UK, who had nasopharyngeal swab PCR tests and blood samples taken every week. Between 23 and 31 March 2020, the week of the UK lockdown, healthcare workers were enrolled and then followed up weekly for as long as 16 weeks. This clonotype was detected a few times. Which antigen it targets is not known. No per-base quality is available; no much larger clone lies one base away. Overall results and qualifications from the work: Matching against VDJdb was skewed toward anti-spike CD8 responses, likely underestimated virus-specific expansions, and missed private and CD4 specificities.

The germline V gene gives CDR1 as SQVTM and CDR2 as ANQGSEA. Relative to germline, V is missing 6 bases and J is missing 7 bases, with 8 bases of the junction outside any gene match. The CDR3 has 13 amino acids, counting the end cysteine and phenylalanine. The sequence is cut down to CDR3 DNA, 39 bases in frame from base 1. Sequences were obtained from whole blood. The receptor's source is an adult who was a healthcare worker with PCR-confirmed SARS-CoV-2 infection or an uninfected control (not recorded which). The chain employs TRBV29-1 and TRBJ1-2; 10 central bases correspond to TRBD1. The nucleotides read TGCAGCGTCTACAGGGACAGGGGACTTGGCTACACCTTC. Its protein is CSVYRDRGLGYTF. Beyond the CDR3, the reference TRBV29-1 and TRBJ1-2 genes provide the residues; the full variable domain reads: SAVISQKPSRDICQRGTSLTIQCQVDSQVTMMFWYRQQPGQSLTLIATANQGSEATYESGFVIDKFPISRPNLTFSTLTVSNMSPEDSSIYLCSVYRDRGLGYTFGSGTRLTVV.